This T cell receptor beta chain was profiled in a study of blood T cells in healthy people across ages. This clonotype has ten or more counts. Its antigen is not identified. The CDR3 runs 15 residues. The germline V gene has CDR1 SQVTM and CDR2 ANQGSEA. V lost 3 bases and J 0 bases, leaving 12 bases between the germline ends. Study-level points and caveats: Unknown donor CMV status possibly confounded expanded clonotype changes. Across samples, TCR beta diversity tracked strongly with naive T cell percentage.

It was with a sample-barcoded 5' primer and a J-beta primer mix that a second PCR of roughly 6 to 12 cycles was run. TCRdb re-called the 5' RACE reads through MiXCR, storing one row per CDR3 protein. The data contain 600,000 or so distinct CDR3 sequences, around 20% of them singletons. The TCR sequence derives from a man aged 65 to 85 in good health. The chain carries TRBV29-1 and TRBJ2-1; a possible D gene is TRBD2 (6 bases). Input material: blood. CDR3 residues: CSVEYVADSYNEQFF. The CDR3, as DNA: TGCAGCGTTGAGTATGTAGCGGACTCCTACAATGAGCAGTTCTTC.